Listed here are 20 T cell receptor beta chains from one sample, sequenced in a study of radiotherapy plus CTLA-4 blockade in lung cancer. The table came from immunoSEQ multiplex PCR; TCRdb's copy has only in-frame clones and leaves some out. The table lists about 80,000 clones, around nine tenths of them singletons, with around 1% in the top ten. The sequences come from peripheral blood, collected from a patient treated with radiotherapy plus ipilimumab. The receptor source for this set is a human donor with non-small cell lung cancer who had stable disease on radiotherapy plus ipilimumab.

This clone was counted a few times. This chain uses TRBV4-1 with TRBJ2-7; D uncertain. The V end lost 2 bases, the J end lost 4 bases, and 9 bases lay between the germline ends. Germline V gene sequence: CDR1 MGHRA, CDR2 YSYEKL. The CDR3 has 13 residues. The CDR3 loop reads CASSQTTTYEQYF. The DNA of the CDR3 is TGCGCCAGCAGCCAAACCACAACTTACGAGCAGTACTTC.

CDR3 bases: TGTGCCAGCAGTTTTAGAGAAGCTAACTATGGCTACACCTTC. Protein: CASSFREANYGYTF. V and J are TRBV28 and TRBJ1-2; D uncertain. CDR1 is MDHEN, CDR2 SYDVKM, per germline. The CDR3 totals 14 residues. Trimming removed 3 bases from V and 0 bases from J, with 8 bases in between.

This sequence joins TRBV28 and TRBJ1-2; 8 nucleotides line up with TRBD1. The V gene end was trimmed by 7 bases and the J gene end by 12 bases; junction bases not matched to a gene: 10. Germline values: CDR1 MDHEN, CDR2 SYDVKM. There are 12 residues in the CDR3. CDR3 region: CASTSLDRGNTF. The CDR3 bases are TGTGCCAGCACCTCACTCGACAGGGGTAACACCTTC.

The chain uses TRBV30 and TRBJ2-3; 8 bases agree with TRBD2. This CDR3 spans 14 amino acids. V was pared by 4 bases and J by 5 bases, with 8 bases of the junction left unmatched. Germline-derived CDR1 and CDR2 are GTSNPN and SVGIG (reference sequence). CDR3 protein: CAWTTGGPGDTQYF. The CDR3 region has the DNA TGTGCCTGGACCACGGGGGGGCCGGGAGATACGCAGTATTTT.

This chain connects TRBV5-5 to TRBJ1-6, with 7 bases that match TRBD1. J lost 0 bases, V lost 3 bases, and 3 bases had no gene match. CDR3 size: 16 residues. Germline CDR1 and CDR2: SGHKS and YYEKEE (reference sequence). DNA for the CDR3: TGTGCCAGCAGCTGGCAGGGGGGCTCCTATAATTCACCCCTCCACTTT. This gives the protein CASSWQGGSYNSPLHF.

The CDR3 is CASSLGGQETQYF. The CDR3 DNA reads TGTGCCAGCAGCTTGGGGGGGCAAGAGACCCAGTACTTC. V gene TRBV7-3 combines with J gene TRBJ2-5, with TRBD2 identical over 7 bases. CDR1 and CDR2 (germline): SGHTA, FQGTGA. The CDR3 extends over 13 amino acids. V lost 3 bases, J lost 2 bases, and 0 bases stayed unmatched.

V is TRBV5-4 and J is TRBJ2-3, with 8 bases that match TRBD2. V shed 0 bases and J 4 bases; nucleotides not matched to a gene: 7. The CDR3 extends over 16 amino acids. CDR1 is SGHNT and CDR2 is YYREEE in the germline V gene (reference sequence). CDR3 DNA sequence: TGTGCCAGCAGCTTGGCGGGAGGGCCGGGGGCAGATACGCAGTATTTT. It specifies CASSLAGGPGADTQYF.

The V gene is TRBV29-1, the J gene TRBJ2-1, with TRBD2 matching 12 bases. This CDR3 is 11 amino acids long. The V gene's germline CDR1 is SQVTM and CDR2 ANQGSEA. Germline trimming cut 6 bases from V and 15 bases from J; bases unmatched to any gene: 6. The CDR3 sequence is CSVVTSGRMFF. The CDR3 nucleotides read TGCAGCGTGGTCACTAGCGGGAGGATGTTCTTC.

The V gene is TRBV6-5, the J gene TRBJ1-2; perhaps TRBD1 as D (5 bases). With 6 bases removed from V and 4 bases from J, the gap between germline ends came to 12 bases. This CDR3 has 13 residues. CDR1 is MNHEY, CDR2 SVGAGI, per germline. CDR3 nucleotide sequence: TGTGCCAGCAGCGTGGCGAGGGGCTATGGCTACACCTTC. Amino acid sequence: CASSVARGYGYTF.

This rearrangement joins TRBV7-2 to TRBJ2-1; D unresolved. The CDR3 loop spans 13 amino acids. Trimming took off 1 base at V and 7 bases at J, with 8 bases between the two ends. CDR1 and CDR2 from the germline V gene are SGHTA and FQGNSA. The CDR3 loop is CASSLVGVNEQFF. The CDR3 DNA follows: TGTGCCAGCAGCTTAGTGGGCGTGAATGAGCAGTTCTTC.

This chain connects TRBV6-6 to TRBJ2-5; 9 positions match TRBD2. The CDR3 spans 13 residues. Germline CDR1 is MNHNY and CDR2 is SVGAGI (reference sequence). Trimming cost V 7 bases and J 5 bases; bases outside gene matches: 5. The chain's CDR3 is CASIVAGAETQYF. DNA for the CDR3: TGTGCCAGCATCGTAGCGGGAGCGGAGACCCAGTACTTC.

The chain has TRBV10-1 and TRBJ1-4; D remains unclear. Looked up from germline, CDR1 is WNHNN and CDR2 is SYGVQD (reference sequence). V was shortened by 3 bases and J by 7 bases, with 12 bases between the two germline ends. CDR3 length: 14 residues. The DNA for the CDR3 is TGCGCCAGCAGTGACCCCAACTCAGGTGAAAAACTGTTTTTT. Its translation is CASSDPNSGEKLFF.

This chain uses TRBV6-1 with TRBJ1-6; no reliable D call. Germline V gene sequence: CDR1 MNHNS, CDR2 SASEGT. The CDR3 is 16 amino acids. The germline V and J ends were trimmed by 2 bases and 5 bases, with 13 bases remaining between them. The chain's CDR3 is CASSEWGASDNSPLHF. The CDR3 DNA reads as TGTGCCAGCAGTGAATGGGGAGCTTCAGATAATTCACCCCTCCACTTT.

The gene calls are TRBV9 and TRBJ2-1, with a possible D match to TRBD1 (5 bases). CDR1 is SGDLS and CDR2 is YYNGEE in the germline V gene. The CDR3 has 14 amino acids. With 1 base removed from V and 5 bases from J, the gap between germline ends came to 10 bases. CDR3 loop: CASSVRGSDNEQFF. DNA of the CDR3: TGTGCCAGCAGCGTAAGGGGCAGCGACAATGAGCAGTTCTTC.

CDR3 DNA: TGTGCCAGCAGTCCCACAGGTGCTTACGAGCAGTACTTC. Translated, it gives CASSPTGAYEQYF. The chain uses TRBV6-5 and TRBJ2-7; perhaps TRBD1 as D (5 bases). This CDR3 comprises 13 residues. The V gene's germline CDR1 is MNHEY and CDR2 SVGAGI. V lost 5 bases to trimming and J lost 4 bases, with 12 bases between them.

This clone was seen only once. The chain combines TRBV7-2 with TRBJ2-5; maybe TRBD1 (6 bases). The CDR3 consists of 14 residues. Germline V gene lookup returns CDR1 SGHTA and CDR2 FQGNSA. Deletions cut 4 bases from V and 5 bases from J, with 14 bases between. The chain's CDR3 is CASSYTGMSETQYF. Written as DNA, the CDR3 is TGTGCCAGCAGCTATACAGGGATGTCGGAGACCCAGTACTTC.

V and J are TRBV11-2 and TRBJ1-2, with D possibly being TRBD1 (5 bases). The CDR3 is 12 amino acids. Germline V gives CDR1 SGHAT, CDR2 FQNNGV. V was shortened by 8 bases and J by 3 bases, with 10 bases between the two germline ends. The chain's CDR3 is CASAGTDYGYTF. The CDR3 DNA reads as TGTGCCAGCGCTGGGACGGACTATGGCTACACCTTC.

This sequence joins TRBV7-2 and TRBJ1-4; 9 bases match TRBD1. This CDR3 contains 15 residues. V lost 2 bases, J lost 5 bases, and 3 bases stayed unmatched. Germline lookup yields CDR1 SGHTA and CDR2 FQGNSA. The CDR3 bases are TGTGCCAGCAGCTTATCAGGGACAGGGAATGAAAAACTGTTTTTT. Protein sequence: CASSLSGTGNEKLFF.

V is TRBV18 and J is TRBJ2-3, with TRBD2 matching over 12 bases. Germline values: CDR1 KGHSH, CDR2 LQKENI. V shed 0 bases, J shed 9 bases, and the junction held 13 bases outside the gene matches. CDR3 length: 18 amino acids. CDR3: CASSPPTTSGSPLKTQYF. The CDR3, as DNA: TGTGCCAGCTCACCACCGACGACTAGCGGGAGCCCCCTAAAAACGCAGTATTTT.

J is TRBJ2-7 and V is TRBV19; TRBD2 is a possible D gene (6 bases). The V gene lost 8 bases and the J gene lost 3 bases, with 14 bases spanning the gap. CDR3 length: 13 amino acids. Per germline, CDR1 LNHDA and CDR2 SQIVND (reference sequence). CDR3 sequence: CASGTLWSYEQYF. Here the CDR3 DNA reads TGTGCCAGTGGGACTCTTTGGAGCTACGAGCAGTACTTC. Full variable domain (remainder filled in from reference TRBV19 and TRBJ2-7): DGGITQSPKYLFRKEGQNVTLSCEQNLNHDAMYWYRQDPGQGLRLIYYSQIVNDFQKGDIAEGYSVSREKKESFPLTVTSAQKNPTAFYLCASGTLWSYEQYFGPGTRLTVT.